These 29 T cell receptor beta chains were all obtained from the same sample, sequenced in a study of PD-1 blockade in mismatch repair-deficient tumors. TCRdb's table, derived via immunoSEQ multiplex PCR, lists solely in-frame clones and lacks some. The sample has tens of thousands of clones, almost 85% seen once; the top ten hold roughly 17%. Sequenced material: peripheral blood, taken 2 weeks after starting pembrolizumab. Receptors were obtained from an adult with mismatch repair-deficient cancer.

V and J are TRBV27 and TRBJ2-3; D gene unclear. The CDR3 runs to 14 residues. Per the germline V gene, CDR1 is MNHEY and CDR2 is SMNVEV (reference sequence). V lost 4 bases to trimming and J lost 0 bases, with 8 bases between them. In nucleotides, the CDR3 is TGTGCCAGCAGTTCCCCCAACAGCACAGATACGCAGTATTTT. This sequence encodes CASSSPNSTDTQYF.

This clone appeared a single time. The V gene is TRBV28, the J gene TRBJ2-7, with TRBD1 identical over 8 bases. Germline V gene lookup returns CDR1 MDHEN and CDR2 SYDVKM. This CDR3 is built from 14 residues. V lost 5 bases and J lost 2; bases outside the gene matches: 5. The CDR3 DNA sequence: TGTGCCAGCAGTGAAAACAGGGGGACCTACGAGCAGTACTTC. It is translated as CASSENRGTYEQYF.

V gene TRBV6-5 combines with J gene TRBJ2-1; D perhaps matches TRBD2 (6 bases). Trimming pared 0 bases from V and 6 bases from J, leaving 12 bases between. Germline V CDR1 and CDR2: MNHEY, SVGAGI. The CDR3 has 15 amino acids. This CDR3 is CASSYSSGPSNEQFF. Here the CDR3 DNA reads TGTGCCAGCAGTTACTCTAGCGGTCCATCCAATGAGCAGTTCTTC.

The CDR3 here is CASSALNRVGANVLTF. As DNA, the CDR3 is TGTGCCAGCAGCGCATTAAACAGGGTCGGGGCCAACGTCCTGACTTTC. The chain recombines TRBV9 with TRBJ2-6, with TRBD1 as a possible D gene (6 bases). The V end lost 3 bases, the J end lost 4 bases, and 14 bases lay between the germline ends. The CDR3 length is 16 residues. Germline lookup yields CDR1 SGDLS and CDR2 YYNGEE.

The chain joins TRBV11-2 to TRBJ2-7; the D is unclear. Between the trimmed V and J ends, which lost 0 bases and 2 bases, there was a span of 8 bases. Germline lookup yields CDR1 SGHAT and CDR2 FQNNGV. CDR3 length: 14 residues. CDR3 region: CASSLDGFAYEQYF. CDR3 DNA sequence: TGTGCCAGCAGCTTAGACGGGTTTGCCTACGAGCAGTACTTC.

The gene calls are TRBV5-6 and TRBJ2-6; D remains unclear. The CDR3 totals 15 residues. Germline V gene sequence: CDR1 SGHDT, CDR2 YYEEEE. V was trimmed by 1 base and J by 2 bases, leaving 7 bases between them. The CDR3 region has the DNA TGTGCCAGCAGCTTGTGGGTGGCTGGGGCCAACGTCCTGACTTTC. The encoded protein is CASSLWVAGANVLTF. The full variable domain, with the rest looked up from reference TRBV5-6 and TRBJ2-6, is DAGVTQSPTHLIKTRGQQVTLRCSPKSGHDTVSWYQQALGQGPQFIFQYYEEEERQRGNFPDRFSGHQFPNYSSELNVNALLLGDSALYLCASSLWVAGANVLTFGAGSRLTVL.

This clone showed up just a few times. The rearrangement joins TRBV28 to TRBJ1-5; D remains unclear. Germline CDR1 reads MDHEN; CDR2 reads SYDVKM. Trimming left V 6 bases short and J 2 bases short, with 5 bases between. The CDR3 loop spans 12 amino acids. The CDR3 nucleotides are TGTGCCAGCAGAACTGGCAATCAGCCCCAGCATTTT. This encodes CASRTGNQPQHF. The full variable domain, completed using reference TRBV28 and TRBJ1-5, is DVKVTQSSRYLVKRTGEKVFLECVQDMDHENMFWYRQDPGLGLRLIYFSYDVKMKEKGDIPEGYSVSREKKERFSLILESASTNQTSMYLCASRTGNQPQHFGDGTRLSIL.

The chain is built from TRBV11-1 and TRBJ2-5; 8 bases are shared with TRBD1. Trimming cost V 5 bases and J 5 bases; bases outside gene matches: 16. Germline V gene sequence: CDR1 SGHAT, CDR2 FQDESV (reference sequence). This CDR3 has 17 residues. This CDR3 reads CASSLGYLTGVSETQYF. The DNA for the CDR3 is TGTGCCAGCAGCCTCGGCTATTTGACAGGGGTGTCGGAGACCCAGTACTTC.

The gene calls are TRBV7-8 and TRBJ2-1; D remains unclear. CDR3 length: 17 residues. V lost 3 bases, J lost 2 bases, and 17 bases lay in between. Germline loops: CDR1 SGHVS, CDR2 FQNEAQ. The CDR3 DNA reads TGTGCCAGCAGCTTTTCTATCGGTAGCCGAGCCTACAATGAGCAGTTCTTC. This gives the protein CASSFSIGSRAYNEQFF.

This chain uses TRBV7-9 with TRBJ2-7; the D gene is possibly TRBD1 (6 bases). V was shortened by 1 base and J by 5 bases, with 12 bases between the two germline ends. From germline, CDR1 is SEHNR and CDR2 FQNEAQ (reference sequence). The CDR3 is 14 amino acids. CDR3 DNA sequence: TGTGCCAGCAGCTTAGACAGGGTGGTCGACGAGCAGTACTTC. Translation gives CASSLDRVVDEQYF.

The count of this clone is one. The chain combines TRBV4-3 with TRBJ1-1; perhaps TRBD1 as D (5 bases). V shed 3 bases and J shed 7 bases, with 12 bases lying between them. Germline loops: CDR1 LGHNA, CDR2 YSLEER. The CDR3 is made up of 13 amino acids. The CDR3 DNA sequence: TGCGCCAGCAGCCAGGGACGGGGACTTGAAGCTTTCTTT. Translating it yields CASSQGRGLEAFF.

The chain joins TRBV14 to TRBJ2-3, with 7 bases fitting TRBD1. V dropped 4 bases and J dropped 0; count of bases not matched to a gene: 7. CDR3 length equals 16 residues. From germline, CDR1 is SGHDN and CDR2 FVKESK. CDR3: CASSPPLGQSTDTQYF. The CDR3 nucleotides read TGTGCCAGCAGCCCTCCTTTGGGACAGAGCACAGATACGCAGTATTTT.

This chain links TRBV29-1 with TRBJ2-5; the D gene is possibly TRBD2 (5 bases). Germline lookup yields CDR1 SQVTM and CDR2 ANQGSEA. Trimming removed 1 base from V and 5 bases from J, with 11 bases in between. There are 13 residues in the CDR3. The DNA of the CDR3 is TGCAGCGTTGAAGTGGGAGTTGGGGAGACCCAGTACTTC. The encoded protein is CSVEVGVGETQYF.

This clone occurred once. J is TRBJ2-7 and V is TRBV6-6, with D unclear. Trimming cost V 7 bases and J 5 bases, with 0 bases left between them. Per germline, CDR1 MNHNY and CDR2 SVGAGI (reference sequence). The CDR3 contains 8 residues. The CDR3 here is CASNEQYF. CDR3 sequence (DNA): TGTGCCAGCAACGAGCAGTACTTC.

This rearrangement joins TRBV4-3 to TRBJ2-3; a weak D match, TRBD2 (6 bases). CDR1 LGHNA and CDR2 YSLEER come from the germline V gene. CDR3 length: 16 residues. Trimming pared 4 bases from V and 1 base from J, leaving 15 bases between. This CDR3 reads CASSPSAGLRTDTQYF. The CDR3 nucleotides are TGCGCCAGCAGCCCATCGGCGGGGCTTCGCACAGATACGCAGTATTTT.

The chain carries TRBV18 and TRBJ1-3, with D maybe TRBD1 (6 bases). Germline CDR1 and CDR2: KGHSH and LQKENI. Deletions cut 1 base from V and 3 bases from J, with 10 bases between. This CDR3 has 15 residues. CDR3 residues: CASSPRGAGGNTIYF. CDR3 bases: TGTGCCAGCTCACCACGGGGGGCTGGTGGAAACACCATATATTTT.

The chain combines TRBV10-2 with TRBJ2-1; TRBD2 matches at 14 bases. The V and J ends lost 3 bases and 6 bases, in that order; junction bases with no gene match: 7. Germline-derived CDR1 and CDR2 are WSHSY and SAAADI. The CDR3 spans 17 residues. In nucleotides, the CDR3 is TGCGCCAGCAGTGATACAACCGGGACTAGCGGGAGCAATGAGCAGTTCTTC. It encodes CASSDTTGTSGSNEQFF.

The chain couples TRBV2 to TRBJ2-7; D remains ambiguous. The CDR3 is 12 residues long. Between the trimmed V and J ends, which lost 6 bases and 6 bases, there was a span of 12 bases. The germline V gene has CDR1 SNHLY and CDR2 FYNNEI. Here the CDR3 reads CASSFGVAEQYF. In nucleotides, the CDR3 is TGTGCCAGCAGCTTTGGGGTGGCCGAGCAGTACTTC.

The chain combines TRBV5-8 with TRBJ2-1, with D unclear. The germline V and J ends were trimmed by 4 bases and 6 bases, with 5 bases remaining between them. This CDR3 is 11 amino acids long. Looked up from germline, CDR1 is SGHTS and CDR2 is YDEGEE. CDR3 sequence reads: CASSPPNEQFF. DNA for the CDR3: TGTGCCAGCAGCCCGCCCAATGAGCAGTTCTTC.

J is TRBJ2-5 and V is TRBV6-6; perhaps TRBD2 as D (6 bases). The CDR3 is made up of 15 amino acids. Trimming took 0 bases from V and 5 from J, leaving 13 bases between them. Germline V gene data show CDR1 as MNHNY and CDR2 as SVGAGI (reference sequence). The CDR3 here is CASSYSKGLRETQYF. For the CDR3, the DNA is TGTGCCAGCAGTTACTCGAAGGGACTGCGGGAGACCCAGTACTTC.

The J gene is TRBJ1-1, the V gene TRBV18; TRBD1 matches at 7 bases. There are 15 residues in the CDR3. Germline V gene lookup returns CDR1 KGHSH and CDR2 LQKENI. The V segment lost 3 bases and the J segment 2 bases; nucleotides outside the gene matches: 6. CDR3 coding DNA: TGTGCCAGCTCACCTACGTCAGGGGGAAACACTGAAGCTTTCTTT. Its protein product is CASSPTSGGNTEAFF.

This chain connects TRBV10-3 to TRBJ2-6, with a possible D match to TRBD1 (6 bases). CDR3 length equals 16 residues. The germline CDR1 and CDR2 sequences are ENHRY and SYGVKD. V was trimmed by 3 bases and J by 1 base, leaving 10 bases between them. Here the CDR3 DNA reads TGTGCCATCAGTGACCCTCAGGGGTCTGGGGCCAACGTCCTGACTTTC. Its protein is CAISDPQGSGANVLTF.

Here the CDR3 reads CAWSTGGVGQPQHF. CDR3 coding DNA: TGTGCCTGGAGTACCGGGGGAGTTGGACAGCCCCAGCATTTT. This chain joins TRBV30 and TRBJ1-5; the D gene is possibly TRBD1 (5 bases). Per the germline V gene, CDR1 is GTSNPN and CDR2 is SVGIG (reference sequence). V lost 2 bases to trimming and J lost 7 bases, with 15 bases between them. The CDR3 has 14 residues.

The V and J genes are TRBV28 and TRBJ2-5; possibly TRBD1 for D (5 bases). The CDR3 extends over 15 amino acids. CDR1 and CDR2 from the germline V gene are MDHEN and SYDVKM. Trimming pared 6 bases from V and 3 bases from J, leaving 17 bases between. CDR3 bases: TGTGCCAGCAGCAGATCAGGGTGGAGAGAAGAGACCCAGTACTTC. Translating gives CASSRSGWREETQYF.

This clone was seen a few times. This chain uses TRBV9 with TRBJ2-1, with 14 nucleotides matching TRBD2. CDR1 and CDR2 (germline): SGDLS, YYNGEE. The CDR3 covers 24 residues. The V and J ends lost 2 bases and 1 base, in that order; junction bases with no gene match: 23. The CDR3, as DNA: TGTGCCAGCAGCGTTAGAATAAGCGGAGGTCTCGGGACTAGCGGGAGTAAGTCCTACAATGAGCAGTTCTTC. Protein sequence: CASSVRISGGLGTSGSKSYNEQFF.

The gene calls are TRBV6-1 and TRBJ1-2; TRBD1 matches at 11 bases. Germline lookup yields CDR1 MNHNS and CDR2 SASEGT. The V segment lost 10 bases and the J segment 0 bases; nucleotides outside the gene matches: 7. The CDR3 sequence is 15 residues long. As DNA, the CDR3 is TGTGCCACGGTGGGGACAGGGGGGACTAACTATGGCTACACCTTC. Its translation: CATVGTGGTNYGYTF.

The chain is built from TRBV29-1 and TRBJ1-2, with TRBD1 matching 7 bases. V lost 6 bases, J lost 0 bases, and 22 bases stayed unmatched. This CDR3 has 19 residues. Germline assignment: CDR1 SQVTM and CDR2 ANQGSEA. The CDR3 sequence is CSVVDVVRRGNNSNYGYTF. The CDR3, as DNA: TGCAGCGTCGTCGATGTGGTCCGCAGGGGGAACAACTCTAACTATGGCTACACCTTC.

The chain links TRBV18 to TRBJ2-4; no firm D call. Germline V gene data show CDR1 as KGHSH and CDR2 as LQKENI. Trimming removed 2 bases from V and 5 bases from J, with 13 bases in between. This CDR3 is built from 15 residues. The CDR3 bases are TGTGCCAGCTCACCATTTGTGGGCTCGGAAAACATTCAGTACTTC. This encodes CASSPFVGSENIQYF. The whole variable domain, filled in from reference TRBV18 and TRBJ2-4, reads NAGVMQNPRHLVRRRGQEARLRCSPMKGHSHVYWYRQLPEEGLKFMVYLQKENIIDESGMPKERFSAEFPKEGPSILRIQQVVRGDSAAYFCASSPFVGSENIQYFGAGTRLSVL.

The genes are TRBV6-5 and TRBJ2-3; D remains ambiguous. V lost 5 bases to trimming and J lost 7 bases, with 7 bases between them. The CDR3 spans 11 residues. Germline V gives CDR1 MNHEY, CDR2 SVGAGI. The CDR3 spells CASSESYTQYF. The CDR3 DNA reads as TGTGCCAGCAGTGAATCGTATACGCAGTATTTT.